This passage covers 30 T cell receptor gamma chains from one sample sequenced in a study of γδ T cells in repeated Plasmodium falciparum infection. TCRdb reapplied CATT to the multiplex PCR reads. The data hold 14,000 or so gamma-chain clones, with under 2% observed a single time. Flow sorting of PBMC yielded separate Vgamma9/Vdelta2+ and Vdelta2-negative gammadelta T cell populations for bulk repertoire analysis. The sequenced sample consisted of gamma-delta T cells from blood. The receptors come from a pool of human donors (malaria-infected and uninfected, not separated).

In this sample, this clone turned up many times. TCRdb's entry gives the protein of a much larger clone, which mismatches this DNA's translation at residue 3, likely from a read error; the protein reported here is translated from the DNA. The chain carries TRGV9 and TRGJP. The J gene, missing from TCRdb, was assigned here through DNA to germline matching. Germline trimming cut 11 bases from V and 6 bases from J; bases unmatched to any gene: 4. This CDR3 contains 13 residues. Germline assignment: CDR1 GITISATS and CDR2 ISYDGTV (reference sequence). Here the CDR3 DNA reads TGTGCCTACTTAGAGTTGGGCAAAAAAATCAAGGTATTT. Its protein product is CAYLELGKKIKVF.

This clone occurred many times. With only one base between it and a far larger clone, this is likely a read error. This sequence joins TRGV4 and TRGJ1 or TRGJ2. The CDR3 has 10 amino acids. CDR1 is EGSTGY, CDR2 YDSYTSSV, per germline. The CDR3 DNA sequence: TGCGCCACCTGGGGGGCTAAGAAACTCTTT. As protein: CATWGAKKLF.

In this sample, this clone turned up a few times. The protein held in TCRdb is that of a much larger clone and does not match this DNA's translation at residue 11, likely because of a read error; the protein shown is translated from the DNA. The J gene is TRGJ1 or TRGJ2, the V gene TRGV3. The CDR3 covers 17 residues. Germline CDR1 and CDR2: VTNTFY and YDVSTARD (reference sequence). The V gene end was trimmed by 0 bases and the J gene end by 8 bases; junction bases not matched to a gene: 19. The CDR3 here is CATWDRLGSAARNKKLF. As DNA, the CDR3 is TGTGCCACCTGGGACAGGCTTGGGTCAGCCGCTCGGAATAAGAAACTCTTT.

This clone was seen a few times. TCRdb shows a much larger clone's protein in place of this DNA's translation, and the two differ at residue 5, likely through a read error; the protein shown is translated from the DNA. As DNA, the CDR3 is TGTGCCACCTGGGTTGGTACTCCTTTAATGGCCACTGGTTGGTTCAAGATATTT. It is translated as CATWVGTPLMATGWFKIF. The gene calls are TRGV4 and TRGJP1. Here the J gene was assigned by germline matching of the DNA, as TCRdb has none. The CDR3 extends over 18 amino acids. J was trimmed by 3 bases and V by 5 bases; bases with no gene match: 18. From germline, CDR1 is EGSTGY and CDR2 YDSYTSSV.

This clone has a count of ten or more. The same CDR3 is also encoded by other DNA sequences in this sample. The V call is TRGV9, the J call TRGJP. Germline CDR1 and CDR2: GITISATS and ISYDGTV (reference sequence). The length of the CDR3 is 18 residues. J lost 7 bases, V lost 0 bases, and 9 bases had no gene match. CDR3 amino acids: CALWEVLTPELGKKIKVF. CDR3 DNA: TGTGCCTTGTGGGAGGTGCTTACCCCGGAGTTGGGCAAAAAAATCAAGGTATTT.

With regard to this clone: The TCRdb record carries a much larger clone's protein, which differs from this DNA's translation at residue 3; a read error is the likely cause, and the protein listed here is the DNA translation. The V call is TRGV5, the J call TRGJ1 or TRGJ2. TCRdb does not report a J gene; here it was assigned by matching the DNA to germline references. Germline-derived CDR1 and CDR2 are VINAFY and YDVSNSKD. This CDR3 has 13 amino acids. CDR3: CAAWVPNYYKKLF. For the CDR3, the DNA is TGTGCCGCCTGGGTCCCGAATTATTATAAGAAACTCTTT.

With regard to this clone: The protein recorded in TCRdb matches a much larger clone and deviates from this DNA's translation at residue 6, suggesting a read error; the protein here is obtained by translating the DNA. The CDR3 coding sequence is TGTGCCACCTTTGGCACCCCACTCTTT. The encoded protein is CATFGTPLF. The V and J genes are TRGV5 and TRGJ1 or TRGJ2. Per germline, CDR1 VINAFY and CDR2 YDVSNSKD. V shed 8 bases, J shed 15 bases, and the junction held 10 bases outside the gene matches. This CDR3 comprises 9 residues.

In regard to this clone: Translating this DNA gives a protein that differs at residue 6 from the TCRdb one, which belongs to a much larger clone; a read error is likely, and the protein shown is this translation. This sequence joins TRGV3 and TRGJP2. CDR3 length equals 16 residues. CDR1 and CDR2 (germline): VTNTFY, YDVSTARD (reference sequence). V gave up 3 bases and J gave up 3 bases; unmatched junction bases: 10. CDR3 in amino acids: CATWDGPIGSDWIKTF. The CDR3 DNA reads TGTGCCACCTGGGACGGGCCGATTGGTAGTGATTGGATCAAGACGTTT.

With respect to this clone: This DNA translates differently at residue 10 from the TCRdb protein, which is that of a much larger clone; a read error is likely, and the protein shown is the DNA's own translation. The chain uses TRGV2 and TRGJ1 or TRGJ2. Germline V gene sequence: CDR1 EGSNGY, CDR2 YDSYNSKV. V lost 0 bases, J lost 11 bases, and 10 bases stayed unmatched. The length of the CDR3 is 13 residues. CDR3 in DNA: TGTGCCACCTGGGACGGGCCCTTAAATGAGAAACTCTTT. Its translation: CATWDGPLNEKLF.

This clone appeared many times. With a far larger clone one base away, a read error is the likely cause. This specimen includes other DNA sequences encoding the same CDR3. This sequence joins TRGV9 and TRGJ1 or TRGJ2. The CDR3 length is 16 residues. In germline, CDR1 is GITISATS, CDR2 ISYDGTV (reference sequence). The CDR3 loop is CALWEKEVFDYYKKLF. CDR3 DNA sequence: TGTGCCCTGTGGGAGAAGGAAGTCTTCGATTATTATAAGAAACTCTTT.

This clone was recorded at least ten times. The chain links TRGV4 to TRGJ1 or TRGJ2. V lost 5 bases and J lost 3; bases outside the gene matches: 13. Germline-derived CDR1 and CDR2 are EGSTGY and YDSYTSSV. This CDR3 contains 15 residues. The CDR3, as DNA: TGTGCCACCTGGGCAATCCTGGTAGGTTATTATAAGAAACTCTTT. It yields the protein CATWAILVGYYKKLF.

The sample holds many counts of this clone. This probably arose from a read error, given a far larger clone one base away. The same CDR3 arises from other DNA sequences in this sample as well. The chain combines TRGV9 with TRGJP. TCRdb gives no J gene; it was assigned here by matching the DNA to germline. The CDR3 has 17 amino acids. CDR1 is GITISATS and CDR2 is ISYDGTV in the germline V gene (reference sequence). The DNA of the CDR3 is TGTGCCTTGTGGGAGGTGCAAGGAGAGCTGGGCAAAAAAATCAAGGTATTT. Protein product: CALWEVQGELGKKIKVF.

Note on this clone: Translating this DNA gives a protein that differs at residue 7 from the TCRdb one, which belongs to a much larger clone; a read error is likely, and the protein shown is this translation. V and J are TRGV9 and TRGJ1 or TRGJ2. Here the J gene came from matching the DNA to germline, since TCRdb omits it. This CDR3 contains 12 residues. The trim removed 4 bases at V and 10 bases at J, leaving 10 bases unmatched. Germline V gene data show CDR1 as GITISATS and CDR2 as ISYDGTV (reference sequence). CDR3 sequence: CALWESQGKKLF. The DNA of the CDR3 is TGTGCCTTGTGGGAATCTCAGGGGAAGAAACTCTTT.

This clone showed up just a few times. The protein TCRdb lists belongs to a much larger clone and differs from this DNA's translation at residue 7, which points to a read error; the protein shown is made from the DNA. The DNA of the CDR3 is TGTGCCTTGTGGGAGGTGCGAAGAAGTAAGAAACTCTTT. This gives the protein CALWEVRRSKKLF. V is TRGV9 and J is TRGJ1 or TRGJ2. The J gene was not available in TCRdb and was assigned here by matching the DNA to germline segments. CDR1 and CDR2 from the germline V gene are GITISATS and ISYDGTV (reference sequence). The CDR3 sequence is 13 residues long. V was clipped by 0 bases and J by 9 bases; unmatched bases: 8.

This clone was counted at least ten times. The protein in TCRdb stems from a much larger clone and differs at residue 3 from this DNA's translation, likely a read error; here the protein is translated from the DNA. In DNA form, the CDR3 reads TGTGCCGCCTGGGATGGGCTTTATAAGAAACTCTTT. Its protein product is CAAWDGLYKKLF. The rearrangement uses TRGV4 and TRGJ1 or TRGJ2. The CDR3 extends over 12 amino acids. Germline-derived CDR1 and CDR2 are EGSTGY and YDSYTSSV.

This clone was observed at least ten times. A far more abundant clone sits one base away, making this likely a read error. The V gene is TRGV9; the J gene was not called. In germline, CDR1 is GITISATS, CDR2 ISYDGTV (reference sequence). The CDR3 length is 13 residues. DNA of the CDR3: TGTGCCTTGTGGGAGGTGCAAGATTATAAGAAGCTCTTT. Protein product: CALWEVQDYKKLF.

This clone was seen many times. TCRdb attributes to this sequence the protein of a much larger clone, which differs from the DNA translation at residue 7; a read error is likely, and the protein displayed is translated from the DNA. The gene calls are TRGV3 and TRGJP1. TCRdb lists no J gene, so it was determined here by aligning the DNA to germline. Germline V lookup: CDR1 VTNTFY, CDR2 YDVSTARD (reference sequence). This CDR3 region has 15 residues. Germline trimming cut 0 bases from V and 3 bases from J; bases unmatched to any gene: 4. The CDR3 DNA sequence: TGTGCCACCTGGGACAGGACCCCCACTGGTTGGTTCAAGATATTT. This encodes CATWDRTPTGWFKIF.

This clone showed up many times. TCRdb's listed protein matches a much larger clone and diverges from this DNA's translation at residue 7, likely through a read error; the protein shown comes from the DNA. The J gene is TRGJ1 or TRGJ2, the V gene TRGV9. The junction had 13 bases not matched to a gene; V was cut back by 3 bases and J by 2 bases. CDR3 size: 16 residues. Germline CDR1 reads GITISATS; CDR2 reads ISYDGTV (reference sequence). The CDR3 loop is CALWEKDVFDYYKKLF. The CDR3 coding sequence is TGTGCCTTGTGGGAGAAGGATGTCTTCGATTATTATAAGAAACTCTTT.

Note on this clone: The protein TCRdb gives is from a much larger clone and does not agree with this DNA's translation at residue 5, likely a read error; the protein shown here comes from the DNA. The chain has TRGV9 and TRGJ1 or TRGJ2. TCRdb leaves out the J gene; it was filled in here by matching the DNA to germline. This CDR3 contains 13 residues. CDR1 and CDR2 (germline): GITISATS, ISYDGTV (reference sequence). V shed 5 bases and J 9 bases; nucleotides not matched to a gene: 13. Written as DNA, the CDR3 is TGTGCCTTGTGGGTGTTTAGGCGACTTAAGAAACTCTTT. Translated, it gives CALWVFRRLKKLF.

Many counts were recorded for this clone. This DNA's translation and the protein TCRdb lists, from a much larger clone, do not match at residue 11, likely due to a read error; the protein shown is translated from the DNA. Called V gene: TRGV9; the J gene was not called. Germline V gene lookup returns CDR1 GITISATS and CDR2 ISYDGTV (reference sequence). The CDR3 is made up of 13 amino acids. CDR3 bases: TGTGCCTTGTGGGAGGTCTTTTGGGATAAGGAACTCTTT. Translation: CALWEVFWDKELF.

About this clone itself: A far larger clone is one nucleotide away, so this likely arose from a read error. The sample contains more than one DNA sequence encoding this CDR3. The V gene is TRGV3; the J gene was not called. The CDR3 consists of 15 residues. Germline CDR1 reads VTNTFY; CDR2 reads YDVSTARD (reference sequence). CDR3: CATWDPPRNYYKKLF. The CDR3 DNA follows: TGTGCCACCTGGGACCCCCCCAGGAATTATTATAAGAAGCTCTTT.

This clone was counted at least ten times. This probably arose from a read error, given a far larger clone one base away. The identical CDR3 is also encoded by other nucleotide sequences in the sample. The rearrangement joins TRGV9 to TRGJ1 or TRGJ2. CDR3 length equals 17 residues. Germline V gives CDR1 GITISATS, CDR2 ISYDGTV (reference sequence). The CDR3 here is CALWEVLGIGNYYKKLF. The DNA of the CDR3 is TGTGCCTTGTGGGAGGTGCTTGGGATAGGAAATTACTATAAGAAACTCTTT.

This clone is classed as medium-sized. Other DNA sequences in the same sample also yield this CDR3. The rearrangement uses TRGV9 and TRGJ1 or TRGJ2. There are 16 residues in the CDR3. CDR1 is GITISATS and CDR2 is ISYDGTV in the germline V gene (reference sequence). Trimming at V came to 1 base and at J to 0 bases, leaving 9 bases not matched to a gene. The CDR3 DNA follows: TGTGCCTTGTGGGAGGTCAGCACTACGAATTATTATAAGAAACTCTTT. Translation: CALWEVSTTNYYKKLF.

This clone has just a few counts. TCRdb lists the protein of a much larger clone for this DNA, which differs at residue 11, so this is likely a read error; the protein given here is translated from the DNA itself. The J gene was not called, though the V gene is TRGV9. The CDR3 has 13 residues. Germline lookup yields CDR1 GITISATS and CDR2 ISYDGTV (reference sequence). The CDR3 DNA reads TGTGCCTTGTGGGAGGTGCATACTCATAAGGAACTCTTT. Its translation: CALWEVHTHKELF.

This clone has just a few counts. With only one base between it and a far larger clone, this is likely a read error. Within the sample, other DNA sequences also encode this same CDR3. The chain recombines TRGV9 with TRGJP. The J gene, absent from TCRdb, was called here by matching the DNA to germline. The V and J ends lost 0 bases and 4 bases, in that order; junction bases with no gene match: 36. The CDR3 runs to 28 residues. The germline CDR1 and CDR2 sequences are GITISATS and ISYDGTV (reference sequence). The CDR3 here is CALWEVFRTQSSGPLRLQQELGKKIKVF. CDR3 sequence (DNA): TGTGCCTTGTGGGAGGTGTTCCGGACCCAAAGTTCAGGCCCTTTACGCCTTCAACAAGAGTTGGGCAAAAAAATCAAGGTATTT.

In its sample, this clone was seen many times. This likely came from a read error, as a far larger clone is one base away. Other DNA sequences within the sample encode an identical CDR3. The chain combines TRGV9 with TRGJ1 or TRGJ2. The J gene is not listed in TCRdb, so it was assigned here from a DNA match to germline. CDR3 size: 15 residues. The V gene's germline CDR1 is GITISATS and CDR2 ISYDGTV (reference sequence). CDR3: CALWELPIFYYKKLF. The DNA for the CDR3 is TGCGCCTTGTGGGAGTTGCCGATTTTCTATTATAAGAAACTCTTT.

This clone has a count of ten or more. With only one base between it and a far larger clone, this is likely a read error. The sample holds other DNA sequences that translate to the same CDR3. The chain has TRGV9 and TRGJP. The J gene is absent in TCRdb and was assigned here via DNA matching to germline. Looked up from germline, CDR1 is GITISATS and CDR2 is ISYDGTV (reference sequence). The CDR3 sequence is 16 residues long. CDR3 region: CALWESQELGKKIKVF. CDR3 coding DNA: TGTGCCCTGTGGGAGTCCCAAGAGTTGGGCAAAAAAATCAAGGTATTT.

As regards this clone: A read error is the likely source, as a far larger clone sits one nucleotide away. It is unclear where the CDR3 begins or ends on the DNA, so no DNA is shown, and the CDR3 is as TCRdb lists it. This same CDR3 is encoded by further DNA sequences in the sample. No J gene was assigned, while the V gene was called as TRGV9. The CDR3 sequence runs 29 residues, both termini included. The germline gives CDR1 GITISATS, CDR2 ISYDGTV (reference sequence). The CDR3 region is CALWEVRSNSLAVEQHLLSQVSIGRIQHF.

This clone was seen a handful of times. TCRdb's protein, taken from a much larger clone, differs from this DNA's translation at residue 7, likely owing to a read error; the protein displayed comes from the DNA. The V call is TRGV5, the J call TRGJP2. No J gene was available from TCRdb, and it was assigned here by a germline match of the DNA. Germline V gene sequence: CDR1 VINAFY, CDR2 YDVSNSKD. This CDR3 has 15 amino acids. J lost 3 bases, V lost 1 base, and 5 bases had no gene match. The CDR3 DNA sequence: TGTGCCACCTGGGACAGTTTACGTAGTGATTGGATCAAGACGTTT. Translated: CATWDSLRSDWIKTF.

This clone appeared many times. TCRdb shows a much larger clone's protein in place of this DNA's translation, and the two differ at residue 5, likely through a read error; the protein shown is translated from the DNA. The CDR3 DNA reads TGTGCCTTGTGGAAGGTGCCTTACGGTTATAAGAAACTCTTT. This translates into CALWKVPYGYKKLF. The chain recombines TRGV9 with TRGJ1 or TRGJ2. Here the J gene was assigned by germline matching of the DNA, as TCRdb has none. Per the germline V gene, CDR1 is GITISATS and CDR2 is ISYDGTV (reference sequence). This CDR3 has 14 amino acids.